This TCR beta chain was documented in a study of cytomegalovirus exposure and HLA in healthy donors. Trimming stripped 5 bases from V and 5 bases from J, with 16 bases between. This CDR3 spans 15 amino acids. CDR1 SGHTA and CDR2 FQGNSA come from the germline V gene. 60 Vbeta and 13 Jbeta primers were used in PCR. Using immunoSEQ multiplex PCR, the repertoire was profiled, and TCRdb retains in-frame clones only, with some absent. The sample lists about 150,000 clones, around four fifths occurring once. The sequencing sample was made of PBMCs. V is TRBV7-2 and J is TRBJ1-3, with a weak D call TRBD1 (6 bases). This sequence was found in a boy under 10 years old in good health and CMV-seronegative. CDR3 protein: CASSRRQAARNTIYF. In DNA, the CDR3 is TGTGCCAGCAGCCGTCGACAGGCGGCACGAAACACCATATATTTT.